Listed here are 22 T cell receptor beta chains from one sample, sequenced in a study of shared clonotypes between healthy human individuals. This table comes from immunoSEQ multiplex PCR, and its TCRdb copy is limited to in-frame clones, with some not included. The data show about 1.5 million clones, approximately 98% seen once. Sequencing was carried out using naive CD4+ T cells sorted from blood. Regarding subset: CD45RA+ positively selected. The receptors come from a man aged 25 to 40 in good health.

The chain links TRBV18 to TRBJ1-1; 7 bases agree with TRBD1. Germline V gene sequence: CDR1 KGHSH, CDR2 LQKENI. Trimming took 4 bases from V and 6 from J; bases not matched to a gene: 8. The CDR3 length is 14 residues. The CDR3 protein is CASSLTGKSAEAFF. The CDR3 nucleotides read TGTGCCAGCTCACTGACAGGGAAGTCGGCTGAAGCTTTCTTT.

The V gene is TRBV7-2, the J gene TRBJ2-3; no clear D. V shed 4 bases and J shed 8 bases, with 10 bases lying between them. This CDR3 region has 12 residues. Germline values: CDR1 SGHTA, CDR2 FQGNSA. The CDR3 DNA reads TGTGCCAGCAGCTCGGAAGTTGGTACGCAGTATTTT. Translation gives CASSSEVGTQYF. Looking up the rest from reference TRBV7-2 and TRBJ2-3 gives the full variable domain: GAGVSQSPSNKVTEKGKDVELRCDPISGHTALYWYRQSLGQGLEFLIYFQGNSAPDKSGLPSDRFSAERTGGSVSTLTIQRTQQEDSAVYLCASSSEVGTQYFGPGTRLTVL.

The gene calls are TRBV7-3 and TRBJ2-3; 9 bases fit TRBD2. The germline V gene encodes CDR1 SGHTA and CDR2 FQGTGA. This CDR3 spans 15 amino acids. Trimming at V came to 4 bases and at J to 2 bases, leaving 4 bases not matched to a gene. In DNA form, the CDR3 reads TGTGCCAGCAGCTATAGCGGGGGATTCACAGATACGCAGTATTTT. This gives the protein CASSYSGGFTDTQYF.

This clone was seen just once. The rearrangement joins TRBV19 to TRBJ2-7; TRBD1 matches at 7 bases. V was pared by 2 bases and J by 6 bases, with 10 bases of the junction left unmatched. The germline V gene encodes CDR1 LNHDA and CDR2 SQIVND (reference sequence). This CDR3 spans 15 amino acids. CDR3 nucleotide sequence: TGTGCCAGTAGTATATCCGGGACAGATCCTCTCGAGCAGTACTTC. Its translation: CASSISGTDPLEQYF.

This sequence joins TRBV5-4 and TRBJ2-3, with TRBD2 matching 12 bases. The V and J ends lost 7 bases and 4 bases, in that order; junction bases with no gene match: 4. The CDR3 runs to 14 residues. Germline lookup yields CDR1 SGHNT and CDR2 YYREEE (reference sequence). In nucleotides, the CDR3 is TGTGCCAGCGGACTAGCGGGGCGGTCAGATACGCAGTATTTT. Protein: CASGLAGRSDTQYF.

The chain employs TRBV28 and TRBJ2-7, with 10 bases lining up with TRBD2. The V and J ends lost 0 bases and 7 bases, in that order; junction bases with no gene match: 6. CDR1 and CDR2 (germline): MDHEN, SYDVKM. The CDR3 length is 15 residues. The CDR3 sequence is CASSLWASGSKEQYF. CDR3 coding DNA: TGTGCCAGCAGTTTATGGGCTAGCGGGAGTAAGGAGCAGTACTTC. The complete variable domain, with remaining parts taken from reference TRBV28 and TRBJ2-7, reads DVKVTQSSRYLVKRTGEKVFLECVQDMDHENMFWYRQDPGLGLRLIYFSYDVKMKEKGDIPEGYSVSREKKERFSLILESASTNQTSMYLCASSLWASGSKEQYFGPGTRLTVT.

The CDR3 sequence is CASSFQGTRHEQYF. The CDR3 DNA reads as TGTGCCAGCAGCTTTCAGGGGACGCGCCACGAGCAGTACTTC. This chain links TRBV11-2 with TRBJ2-7, with a weak D call TRBD1 (6 bases). Germline V lookup: CDR1 SGHAT, CDR2 FQNNGV. The CDR3 totals 14 residues. V lost 3 bases and J lost 5, with 14 bases in between.

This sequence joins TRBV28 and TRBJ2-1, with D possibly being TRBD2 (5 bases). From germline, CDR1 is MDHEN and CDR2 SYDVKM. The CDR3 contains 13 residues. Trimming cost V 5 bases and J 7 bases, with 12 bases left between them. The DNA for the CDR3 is TGTGCCAGCAGTCTCGGGATCGCTAATGAGCAGTTCTTC. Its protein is CASSLGIANEQFF.

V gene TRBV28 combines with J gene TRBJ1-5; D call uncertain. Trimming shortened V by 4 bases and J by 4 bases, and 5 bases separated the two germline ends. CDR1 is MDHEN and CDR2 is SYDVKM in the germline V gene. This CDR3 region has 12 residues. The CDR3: CASSSQNQPQHF. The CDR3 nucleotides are TGTGCCAGCAGTTCACAAAATCAGCCCCAGCATTTT. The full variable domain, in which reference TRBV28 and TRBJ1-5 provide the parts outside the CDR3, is DVKVTQSSRYLVKRTGEKVFLECVQDMDHENMFWYRQDPGLGLRLIYFSYDVKMKEKGDIPEGYSVSREKKERFSLILESASTNQTSMYLCASSSQNQPQHFGDGTRLSIL.

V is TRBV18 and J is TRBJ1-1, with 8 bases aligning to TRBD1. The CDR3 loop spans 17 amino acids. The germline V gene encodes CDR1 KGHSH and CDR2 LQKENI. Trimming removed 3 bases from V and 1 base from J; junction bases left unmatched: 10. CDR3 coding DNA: TGTGCCAGCTCACCCCAGGACAGGGTGATCGGGAACACTGAAGCTTTCTTT. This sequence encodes CASSPQDRVIGNTEAFF.

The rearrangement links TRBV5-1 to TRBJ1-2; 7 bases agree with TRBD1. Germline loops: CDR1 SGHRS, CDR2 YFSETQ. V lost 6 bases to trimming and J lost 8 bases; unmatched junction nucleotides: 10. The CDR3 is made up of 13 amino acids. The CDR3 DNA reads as TGCGCCAGCAAAGGGACAGAAGAATCCGGCTACACCTTC. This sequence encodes CASKGTEESGYTF.

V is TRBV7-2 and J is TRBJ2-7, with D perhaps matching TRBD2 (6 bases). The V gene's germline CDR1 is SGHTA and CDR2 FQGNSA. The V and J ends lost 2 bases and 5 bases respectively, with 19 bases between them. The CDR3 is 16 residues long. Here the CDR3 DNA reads TGTGCCAGCAGCTTATTGCCGGGGCCAGGAGGGGACGAGCAGTACTTC. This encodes CASSLLPGPGGDEQYF.

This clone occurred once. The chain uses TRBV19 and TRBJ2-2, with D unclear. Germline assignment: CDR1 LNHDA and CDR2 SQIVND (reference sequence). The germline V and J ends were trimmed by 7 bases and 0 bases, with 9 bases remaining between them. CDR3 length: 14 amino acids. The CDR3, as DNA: TGTGCCAGTAAGGCCACCTCGAACACCGGGGAGCTGTTTTTT. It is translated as CASKATSNTGELFF.

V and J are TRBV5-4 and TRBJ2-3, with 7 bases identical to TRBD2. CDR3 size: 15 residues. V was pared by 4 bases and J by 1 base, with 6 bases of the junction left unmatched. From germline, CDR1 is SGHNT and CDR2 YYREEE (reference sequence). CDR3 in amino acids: CASSAAGDRTDTQYF. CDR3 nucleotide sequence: TGTGCCAGCAGCGCGGCGGGAGATCGCACAGATACGCAGTATTTT.

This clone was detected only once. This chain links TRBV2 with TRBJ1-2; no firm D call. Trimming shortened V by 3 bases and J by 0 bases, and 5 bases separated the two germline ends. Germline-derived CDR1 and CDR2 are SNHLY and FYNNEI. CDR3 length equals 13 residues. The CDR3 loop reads CASSDTTNYGYTF. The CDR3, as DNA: TGTGCCAGCAGTGACACAACTAACTATGGCTACACCTTC.

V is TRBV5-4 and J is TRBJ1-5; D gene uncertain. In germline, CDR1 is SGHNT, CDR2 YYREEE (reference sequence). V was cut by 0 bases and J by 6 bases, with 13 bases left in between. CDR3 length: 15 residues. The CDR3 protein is CASSLGGKPTQPQHF. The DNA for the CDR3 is TGTGCCAGCAGCTTGGGAGGCAAACCCACTCAGCCCCAGCATTTT.

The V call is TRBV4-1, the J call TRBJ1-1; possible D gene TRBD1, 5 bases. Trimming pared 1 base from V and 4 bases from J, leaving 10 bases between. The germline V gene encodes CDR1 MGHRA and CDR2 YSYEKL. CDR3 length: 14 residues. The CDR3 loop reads CASSQVQGSTEAFF. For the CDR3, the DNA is TGCGCCAGCAGCCAAGTCCAGGGTAGCACTGAAGCTTTCTTT.

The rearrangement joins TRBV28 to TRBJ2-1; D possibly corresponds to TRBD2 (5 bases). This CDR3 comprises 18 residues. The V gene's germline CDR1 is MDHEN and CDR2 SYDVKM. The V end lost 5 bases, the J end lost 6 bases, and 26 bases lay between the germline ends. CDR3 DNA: TGTGCCAGCAGTCCCAATAGCCGCGGGTGGTTTGGTTCCAATGAGCAGTTCTTC. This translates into CASSPNSRGWFGSNEQFF.

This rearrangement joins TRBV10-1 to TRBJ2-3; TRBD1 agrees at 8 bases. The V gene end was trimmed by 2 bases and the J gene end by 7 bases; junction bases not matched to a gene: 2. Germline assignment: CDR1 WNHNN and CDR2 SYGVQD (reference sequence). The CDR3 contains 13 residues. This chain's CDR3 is CASSEGQGYTQYF. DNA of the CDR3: TGCGCCAGCAGTGAGGGACAGGGATATACGCAGTATTTT.

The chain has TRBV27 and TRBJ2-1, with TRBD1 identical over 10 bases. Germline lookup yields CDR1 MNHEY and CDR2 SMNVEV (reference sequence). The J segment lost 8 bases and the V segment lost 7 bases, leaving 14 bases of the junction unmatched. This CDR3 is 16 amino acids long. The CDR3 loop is CASTKTRGTGVDEQFF. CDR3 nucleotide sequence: TGTGCCAGCACCAAAACCCGGGGGACAGGGGTTGATGAGCAGTTCTTC.

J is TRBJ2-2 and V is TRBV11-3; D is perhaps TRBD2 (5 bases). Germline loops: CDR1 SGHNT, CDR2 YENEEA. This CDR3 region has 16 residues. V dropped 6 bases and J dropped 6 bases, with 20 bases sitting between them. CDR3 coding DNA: TGTGCCAGCAGTTATTCGATCTCCCCCGGGGCCGGGGAGCTGTTTTTT. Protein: CASSYSISPGAGELFF.

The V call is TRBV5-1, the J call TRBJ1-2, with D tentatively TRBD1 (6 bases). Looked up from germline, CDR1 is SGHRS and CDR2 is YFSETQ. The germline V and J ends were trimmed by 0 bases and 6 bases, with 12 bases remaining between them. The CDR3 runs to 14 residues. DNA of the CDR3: TGCGCCAGCAGCTTGGTGGCGGGGGCGGATGGCTACACCTTC. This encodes CASSLVAGADGYTF.